The entry below gives a single T cell receptor beta chain sequence along with its context. The Seattle patients joined while their infection was active and were tracked longitudinally afterward. This entry is derived from a study of blood T cell repertoires in COVID-19. Study overall: Material from acute and convalescent COVID-19 was sourced from the United States, Italy and Spain.

The germline V gene encodes CDR1 SGHRS and CDR2 YFSETQ. The trim removed 0 bases at V and 3 bases at J, leaving 14 bases unmatched. The CDR3 is 18 residues long. TCRdb's table, derived via immunoSEQ multiplex PCR, lists solely in-frame clones and lacks some. This table has a few hundred thousand clones, 89% appearing once. The source of this sequence is a woman aged 25 to 45 with COVID-19, enrolled during active disease. What was sequenced was peripheral blood. This chain connects TRBV5-1 to TRBJ1-1; 7 nucleotides match TRBD1. The CDR3 loop reads CASSLGAGAKQGYTEAFF. CDR3 DNA sequence: TGCGCCAGCAGCTTGGGGGCTGGGGCAAAACAGGGGTACACTGAAGCTTTCTTT.